This TCR beta chain was observed in a study of response to subunit inactivated influenza vaccine. The study's findings and limits: T cells newly recruited by each seasonal influenza vaccination are few, the authors suggested.

The CDR3 sequence is 16 residues long. CDR1 and CDR2 from the germline V gene are MGHRA and YSYEKL. V was clipped by 0 bases and J by 2 bases, with 14 bases between them. Comment on this clonotype: The target antigen is unknown.

TCRdb re-derived calls from the RT-PCR reads in MiXCR, one entry per CDR3 protein. The sample includes roughly 290,000 distinct CDR3 sequences, just over 20% of them seen just once. The chain recombines TRBV4-1 with TRBJ2-7; D is possibly TRBD1 or TRBD2 (5 bases each). This TCR derives from a man aged 45-69 years who received an inactivated influenza vaccine. Sequenced here: PBMCs from blood, sampled around 22 months after vaccination. CDR3 amino acids: CASSQDPPGRTYEQYF. CDR3 DNA sequence: TGCGCCAGCAGCCAAGATCCACCGGGACGGACCTACGAGCAGTACTTC.